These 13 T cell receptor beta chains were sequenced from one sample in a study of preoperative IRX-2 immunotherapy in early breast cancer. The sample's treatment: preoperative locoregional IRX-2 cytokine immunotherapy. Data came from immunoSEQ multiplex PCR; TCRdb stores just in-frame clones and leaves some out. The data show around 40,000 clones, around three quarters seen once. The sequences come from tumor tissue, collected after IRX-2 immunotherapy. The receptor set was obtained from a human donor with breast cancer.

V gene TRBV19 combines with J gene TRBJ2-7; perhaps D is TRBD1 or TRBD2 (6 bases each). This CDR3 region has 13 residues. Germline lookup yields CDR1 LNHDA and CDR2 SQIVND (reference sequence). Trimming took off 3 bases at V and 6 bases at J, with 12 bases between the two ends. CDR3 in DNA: TGTGCCAGTAGTATTGGGGGGCCCGGCGAGCAGTACTTC. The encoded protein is CASSIGGPGEQYF.

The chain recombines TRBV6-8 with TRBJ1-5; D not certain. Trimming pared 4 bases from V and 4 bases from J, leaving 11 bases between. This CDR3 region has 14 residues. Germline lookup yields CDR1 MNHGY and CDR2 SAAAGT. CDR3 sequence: CASSSVEVNQPQHF. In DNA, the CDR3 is TGTGCCAGCAGTTCTGTGGAGGTGAATCAGCCCCAGCATTTT.

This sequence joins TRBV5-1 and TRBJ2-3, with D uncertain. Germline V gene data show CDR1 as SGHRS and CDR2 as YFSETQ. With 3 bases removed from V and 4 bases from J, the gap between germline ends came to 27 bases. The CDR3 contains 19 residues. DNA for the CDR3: TGCGCCAGCAGCTCCCGACTTAGGGTTGGCTCATTAAGCTCAGATACGCAGTATTTT. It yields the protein CASSSRLRVGSLSSDTQYF.

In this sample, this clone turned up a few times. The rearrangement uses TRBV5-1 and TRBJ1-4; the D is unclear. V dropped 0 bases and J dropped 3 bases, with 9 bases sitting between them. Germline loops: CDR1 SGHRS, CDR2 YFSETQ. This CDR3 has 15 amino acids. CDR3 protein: CASSLAGYPNEKLFF. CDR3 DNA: TGCGCCAGCAGCTTGGCGGGGTACCCTAATGAAAAACTGTTTTTT.

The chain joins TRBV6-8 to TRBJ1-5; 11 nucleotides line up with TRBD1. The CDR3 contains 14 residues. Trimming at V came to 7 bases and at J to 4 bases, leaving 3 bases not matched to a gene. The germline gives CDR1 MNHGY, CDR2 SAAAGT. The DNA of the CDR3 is TGTGCCAGCAATGGACAGGGGGCTAATCAGCCCCAGCATTTT. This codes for CASNGQGANQPQHF.

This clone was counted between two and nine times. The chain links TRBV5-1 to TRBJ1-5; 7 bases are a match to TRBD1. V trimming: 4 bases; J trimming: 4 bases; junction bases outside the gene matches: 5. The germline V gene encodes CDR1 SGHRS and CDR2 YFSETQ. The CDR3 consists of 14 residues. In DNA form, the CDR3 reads TGCGCCAGCAGCCCACAGGGGATAAATCAGCCCCAGCATTTT. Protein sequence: CASSPQGINQPQHF.

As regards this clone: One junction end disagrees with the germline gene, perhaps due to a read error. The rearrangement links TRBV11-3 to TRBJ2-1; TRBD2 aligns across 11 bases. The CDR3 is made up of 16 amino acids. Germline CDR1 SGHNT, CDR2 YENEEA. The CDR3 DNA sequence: TGTGCCAGCAGTTTAGACACTAGCGGGAGAAACAATGAGCAGTTCTTC. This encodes CASSLDTSGRNNEQFF.

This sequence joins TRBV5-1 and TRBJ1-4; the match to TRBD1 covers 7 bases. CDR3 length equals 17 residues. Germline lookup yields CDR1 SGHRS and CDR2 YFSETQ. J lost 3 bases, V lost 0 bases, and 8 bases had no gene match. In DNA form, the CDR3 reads TGCGCCAGCAGCTTGGGAGGGGGCGCGTTGTCTAATGAAAAACTGTTTTTT. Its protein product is CASSLGGGALSNEKLFF. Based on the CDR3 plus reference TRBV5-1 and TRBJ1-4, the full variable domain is KAGVTQTPRYLIKTRGQQVTLSCSPISGHRSVSWYQQTPGQGLQFLFEYFSETQRNKGNFPGRFSGRQFSNSRSEMNVSTLELGDSALYLCASSLGGGALSNEKLFFGSGTQLSVL.

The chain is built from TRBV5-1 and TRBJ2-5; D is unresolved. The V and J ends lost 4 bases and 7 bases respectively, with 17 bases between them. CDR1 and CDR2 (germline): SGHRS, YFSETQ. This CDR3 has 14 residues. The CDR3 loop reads CASSTNPGLGTQYF. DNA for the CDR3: TGCGCCAGCAGCACCAACCCCGGCCTAGGGACCCAGTACTTC.

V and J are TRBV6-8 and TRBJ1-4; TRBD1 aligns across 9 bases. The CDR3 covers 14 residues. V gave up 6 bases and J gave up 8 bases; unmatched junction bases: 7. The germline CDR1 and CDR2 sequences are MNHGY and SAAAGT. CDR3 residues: CASSEGTGSEKLFF. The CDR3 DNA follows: TGTGCCAGCAGCGAGGGGACAGGGAGCGAAAAACTGTTTTTT.

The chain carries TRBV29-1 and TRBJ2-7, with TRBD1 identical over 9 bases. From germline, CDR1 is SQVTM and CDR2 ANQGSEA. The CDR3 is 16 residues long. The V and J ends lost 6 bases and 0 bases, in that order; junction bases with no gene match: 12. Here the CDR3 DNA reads TGCAGCGTCCGGCGCGGTGGGACAGGGAACTCCTACGAGCAGTACTTC. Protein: CSVRRGGTGNSYEQYF.

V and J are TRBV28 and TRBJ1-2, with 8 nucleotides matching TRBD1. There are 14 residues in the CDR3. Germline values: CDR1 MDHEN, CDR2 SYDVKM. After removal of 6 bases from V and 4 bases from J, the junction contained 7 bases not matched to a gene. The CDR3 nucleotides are TGTGCCAGCAGGGAGTCAGGGGGCGCCTATGGCTACACCTTC. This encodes CASRESGGAYGYTF.

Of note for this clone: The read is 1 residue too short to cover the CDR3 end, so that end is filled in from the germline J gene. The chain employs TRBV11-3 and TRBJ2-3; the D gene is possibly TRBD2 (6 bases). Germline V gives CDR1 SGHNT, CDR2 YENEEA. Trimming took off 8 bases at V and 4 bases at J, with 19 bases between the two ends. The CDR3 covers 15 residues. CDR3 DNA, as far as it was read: TGTGCCAGCTTCGGAGGCGGGGCGTGGGCAGATACGCAGTAT. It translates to CASFGGGAWADTQY. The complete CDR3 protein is CASFGGGAWADTQYF.